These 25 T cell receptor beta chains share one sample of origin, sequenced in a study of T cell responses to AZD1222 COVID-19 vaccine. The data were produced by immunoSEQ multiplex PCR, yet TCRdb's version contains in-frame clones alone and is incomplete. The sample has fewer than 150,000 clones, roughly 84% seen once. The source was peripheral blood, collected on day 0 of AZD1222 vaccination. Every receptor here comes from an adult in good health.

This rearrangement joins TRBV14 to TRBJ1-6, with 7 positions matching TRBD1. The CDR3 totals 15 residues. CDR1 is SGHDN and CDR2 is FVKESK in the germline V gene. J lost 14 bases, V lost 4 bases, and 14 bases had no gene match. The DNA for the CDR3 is TGTGCCAGCAGCCCCCCGGGACAGATACTGACAGCCCTCCACTTT. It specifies CASSPPGQILTALHF.

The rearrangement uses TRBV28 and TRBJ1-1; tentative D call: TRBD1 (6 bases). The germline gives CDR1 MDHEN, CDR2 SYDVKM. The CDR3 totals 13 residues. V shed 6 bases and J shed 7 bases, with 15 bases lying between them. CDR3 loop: CASRKADRYEAFF. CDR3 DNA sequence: TGTGCCAGCAGGAAGGCCGACAGGTATGAAGCTTTCTTT.

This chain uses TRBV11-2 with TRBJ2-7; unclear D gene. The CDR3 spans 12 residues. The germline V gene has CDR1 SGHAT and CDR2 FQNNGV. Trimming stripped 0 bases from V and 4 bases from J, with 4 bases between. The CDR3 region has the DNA TGTGCCAGCAGCTTAGATCAGTACGAGCAGTACTTC. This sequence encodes CASSLDQYEQYF.

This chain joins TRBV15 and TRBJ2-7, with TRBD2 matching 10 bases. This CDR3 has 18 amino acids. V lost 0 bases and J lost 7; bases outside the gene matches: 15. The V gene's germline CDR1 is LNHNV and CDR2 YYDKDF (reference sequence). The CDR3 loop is CATSRDELAGEVSWEQYF. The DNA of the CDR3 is TGTGCCACCAGCAGAGATGAGCTAGCGGGAGAGGTTTCGTGGGAGCAGTACTTC.

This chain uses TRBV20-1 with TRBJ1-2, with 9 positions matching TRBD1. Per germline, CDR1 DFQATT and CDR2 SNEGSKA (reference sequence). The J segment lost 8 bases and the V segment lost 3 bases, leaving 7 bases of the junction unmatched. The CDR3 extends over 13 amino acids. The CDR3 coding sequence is TGCAGTGCTAGTCCCGGGACAGGGTACGGCTACACCTTC. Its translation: CSASPGTGYGYTF.

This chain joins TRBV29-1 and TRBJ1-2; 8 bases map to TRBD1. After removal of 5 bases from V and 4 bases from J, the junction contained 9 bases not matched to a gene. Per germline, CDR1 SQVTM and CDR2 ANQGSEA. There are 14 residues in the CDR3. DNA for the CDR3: TGCAGCGTTTTGTACAGGGGGGAAGGCTATGGCTACACCTTC. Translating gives CSVLYRGEGYGYTF.

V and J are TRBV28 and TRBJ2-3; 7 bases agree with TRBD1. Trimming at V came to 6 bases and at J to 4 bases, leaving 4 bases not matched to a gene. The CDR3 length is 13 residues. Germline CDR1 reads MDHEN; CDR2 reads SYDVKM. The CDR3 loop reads CASSDRAPDTQYF. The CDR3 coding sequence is TGTGCCAGCAGCGACAGGGCCCCAGATACGCAGTATTTT.

The CDR3 region is CASSIVSGGYYNEQFF. In nucleotides, the CDR3 is TGTGCCAGTAGTATTGTTAGCGGGGGGTACTACAATGAGCAGTTCTTC. This chain uses TRBV19 with TRBJ2-1; 10 nucleotides align to TRBD2. V gave up 3 bases and J gave up 3 bases; unmatched junction bases: 5. The CDR3 consists of 16 residues. Germline CDR1 and CDR2: LNHDA and SQIVND (reference sequence). The full variable domain, rest sourced from reference TRBV19 and TRBJ2-1, is DGGITQSPKYLFRKEGQNVTLSCEQNLNHDAMYWYRQDPGQGLRLIYYSQIVNDFQKGDIAEGYSVSREKKESFPLTVTSAQKNPTAFYLCASSIVSGGYYNEQFFGPGTRLTVL.

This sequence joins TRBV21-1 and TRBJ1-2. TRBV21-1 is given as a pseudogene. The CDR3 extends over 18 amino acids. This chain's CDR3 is CASSGGGSTPRLNYGYTF. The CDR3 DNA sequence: TGTGCCAGCAGCGGGGGGGGTAGTACCCCTCGCCTTAACTATGGCTACACCTTC.

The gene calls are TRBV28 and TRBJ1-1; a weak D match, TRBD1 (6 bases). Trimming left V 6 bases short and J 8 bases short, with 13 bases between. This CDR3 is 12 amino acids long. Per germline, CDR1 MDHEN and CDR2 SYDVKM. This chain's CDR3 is CASRLLQGEAFF. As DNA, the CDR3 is TGTGCCAGCAGACTTCTCCAGGGGGAAGCTTTCTTT.

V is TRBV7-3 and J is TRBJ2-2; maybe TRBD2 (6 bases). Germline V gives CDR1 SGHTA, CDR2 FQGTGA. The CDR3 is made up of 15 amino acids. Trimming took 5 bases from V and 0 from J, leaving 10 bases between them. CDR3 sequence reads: CASSVSGPNTGELFF. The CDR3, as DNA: TGTGCCAGCAGCGTAAGCGGGCCGAACACCGGGGAGCTGTTTTTT.

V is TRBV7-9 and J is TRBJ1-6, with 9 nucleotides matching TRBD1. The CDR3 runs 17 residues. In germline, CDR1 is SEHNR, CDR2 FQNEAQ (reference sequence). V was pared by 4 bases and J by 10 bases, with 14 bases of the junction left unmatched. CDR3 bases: TGTGCCAGCAGCTACGGTCCCGGGACAGGGTACGGCTCACCCCTCCACTTT. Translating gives CASSYGPGTGYGSPLHF.

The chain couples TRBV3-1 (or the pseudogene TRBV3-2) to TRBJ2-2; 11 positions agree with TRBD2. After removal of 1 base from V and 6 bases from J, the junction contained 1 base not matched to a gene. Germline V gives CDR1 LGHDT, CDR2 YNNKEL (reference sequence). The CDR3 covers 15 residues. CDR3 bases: TGTGCCAGCAGCCAAGCGACTAGCGGGGCCGGGGAGCTGTTTTTT. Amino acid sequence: CASSQATSGAGELFF.

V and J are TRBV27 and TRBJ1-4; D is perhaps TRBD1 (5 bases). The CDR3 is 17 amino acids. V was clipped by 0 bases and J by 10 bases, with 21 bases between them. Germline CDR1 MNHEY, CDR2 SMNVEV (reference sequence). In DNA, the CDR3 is TGTGCCAGCAGTTTATCGGCGGTAGACAGTCTTGTTGGAAAACTGTTTTTT. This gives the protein CASSLSAVDSLVGKLFF. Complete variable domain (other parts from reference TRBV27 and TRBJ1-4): EAQVTQNPRYLITVTGKKLTVTCSQNMNHEYMSWYRQDPGLGLRQIYYSMNVEVTDKGDVPEGYKVSRKEKRNFPLILESPSPNQTSLYFCASSLSAVDSLVGKLFFGSGTQLSVL.

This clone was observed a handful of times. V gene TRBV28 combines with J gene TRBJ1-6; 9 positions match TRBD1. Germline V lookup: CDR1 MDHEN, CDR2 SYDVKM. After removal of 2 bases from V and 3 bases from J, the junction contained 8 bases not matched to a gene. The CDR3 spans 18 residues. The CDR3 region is CASSLSSGQGFYNSPLHF. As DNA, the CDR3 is TGTGCCAGCAGTTTAAGCTCCGGACAGGGGTTCTATAATTCACCCCTCCACTTT.

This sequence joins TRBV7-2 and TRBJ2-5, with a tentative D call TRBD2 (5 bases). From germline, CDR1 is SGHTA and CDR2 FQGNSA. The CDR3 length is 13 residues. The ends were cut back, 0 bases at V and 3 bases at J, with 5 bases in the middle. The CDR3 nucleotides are TGTGCCAGCAGCTTAGCCGGGAAAGAGACCCAGTACTTC. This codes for CASSLAGKETQYF. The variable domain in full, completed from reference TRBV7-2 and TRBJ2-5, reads GAGVSQSPSNKVTEKGKDVELRCDPISGHTALYWYRQSLGQGLEFLIYFQGNSAPDKSGLPSDRFSAERTGGSVSTLTIQRTQQEDSAVYLCASSLAGKETQYFGPGTRLLVL.

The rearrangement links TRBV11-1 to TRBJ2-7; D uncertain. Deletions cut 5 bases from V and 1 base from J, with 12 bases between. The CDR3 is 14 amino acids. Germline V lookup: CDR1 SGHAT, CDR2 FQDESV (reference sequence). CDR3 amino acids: CASSARTDSYEQYF. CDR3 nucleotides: TGTGCCAGCAGCGCCAGGACCGATTCCTACGAGCAGTACTTC.

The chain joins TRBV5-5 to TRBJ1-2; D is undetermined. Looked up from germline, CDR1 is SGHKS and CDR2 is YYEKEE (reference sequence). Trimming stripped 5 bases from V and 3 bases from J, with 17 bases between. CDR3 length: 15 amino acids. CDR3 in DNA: TGTGCCAGCAGAGCTTGGAAGGCGCTACACTATGGCTACACCTTC. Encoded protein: CASRAWKALHYGYTF. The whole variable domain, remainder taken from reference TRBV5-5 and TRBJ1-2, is DAGVTQSPTHLIKTRGQQVTLRCSPISGHKSVSWYQQVLGQGPQFIFQYYEKEERGRGNFPDRFSARQFPNYSSELNVNALLLGDSALYLCASRAWKALHYGYTFGSGTRLTVV.

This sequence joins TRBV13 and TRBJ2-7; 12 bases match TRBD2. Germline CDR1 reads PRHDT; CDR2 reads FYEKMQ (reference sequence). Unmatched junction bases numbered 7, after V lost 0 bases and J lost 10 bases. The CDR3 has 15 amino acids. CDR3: CASSLGGGLAGFQYF. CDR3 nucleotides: TGTGCCAGCAGCTTAGGAGGGGGACTAGCGGGTTTTCAGTACTTC.

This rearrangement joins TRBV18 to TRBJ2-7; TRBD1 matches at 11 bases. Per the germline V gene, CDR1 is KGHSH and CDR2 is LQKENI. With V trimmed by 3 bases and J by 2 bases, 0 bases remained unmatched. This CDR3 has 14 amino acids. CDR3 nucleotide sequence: TGTGCCAGCTCACCGGACAGGGGGCCCTACGAGCAGTACTTC. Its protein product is CASSPDRGPYEQYF.

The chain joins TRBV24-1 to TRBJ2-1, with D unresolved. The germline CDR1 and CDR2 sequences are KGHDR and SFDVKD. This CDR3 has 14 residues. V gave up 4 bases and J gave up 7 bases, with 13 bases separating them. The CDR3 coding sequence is TGTGCCACCAGTGACATGAGAGGAAGAAATGAGCAGTTCTTC. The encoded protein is CATSDMRGRNEQFF.

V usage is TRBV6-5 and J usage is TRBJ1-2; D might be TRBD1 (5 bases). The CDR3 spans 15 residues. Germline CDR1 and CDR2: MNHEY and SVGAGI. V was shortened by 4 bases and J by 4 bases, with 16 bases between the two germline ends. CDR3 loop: CASSSPRGVFYGYTF. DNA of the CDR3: TGTGCCAGCAGTTCGCCCCGGGGGGTATTCTATGGCTACACCTTC.

CDR3 sequence (DNA): TGTGCCAGCTCATTAATGCAGCGGGAGCATGAGCAGTTCTTC. Its translation is CASSLMQREHEQFF. The J gene is TRBJ2-1, the V gene TRBV18, with 8 bases identical to TRBD2. The CDR3 totals 14 residues. V was clipped by 5 bases and J by 8 bases; unmatched bases: 8. The germline gives CDR1 KGHSH, CDR2 LQKENI.

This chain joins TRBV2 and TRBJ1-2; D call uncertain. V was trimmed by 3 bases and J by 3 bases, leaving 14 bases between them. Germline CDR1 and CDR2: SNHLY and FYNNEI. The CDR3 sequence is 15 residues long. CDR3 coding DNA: TGTGCCAGCAGTGATTGGGCGGAAGAGTACTATGGCTACACCTTC. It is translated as CASSDWAEEYYGYTF.

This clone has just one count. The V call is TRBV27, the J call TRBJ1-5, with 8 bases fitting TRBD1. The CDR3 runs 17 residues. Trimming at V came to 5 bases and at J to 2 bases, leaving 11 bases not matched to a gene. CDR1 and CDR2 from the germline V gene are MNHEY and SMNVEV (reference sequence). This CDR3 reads CASSDQQGEVGNQPQHF. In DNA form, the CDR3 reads TGTGCCAGCAGTGACCAACAGGGGGAAGTGGGCAATCAGCCCCAGCATTTT.